Each of the 4 T cell receptor beta chains below was sequenced from the same sample in a study of cytomegalovirus exposure and HLA in healthy donors. PCR primers comprised 60 Vbeta and 13 Jbeta primers. Using immunoSEQ multiplex PCR, the repertoire was profiled, and TCRdb retains in-frame clones only, with some absent. The sample holds roughly 200,000 clones. The sequenced sample was PBMCs. The receptors stem from a girl aged 2 to 10 in good health and CMV-seropositive.

V and J are TRBV28 and TRBJ1-6; D is unresolved. V lost 3 bases and J lost 7, with 19 bases in between. The CDR3 is made up of 17 amino acids. Germline-derived CDR1 and CDR2 are MDHEN and SYDVKM. Written as DNA, the CDR3 is TGTGCCAGCAGTTTGGCCGCCGGGATCGGGCTGAATTCACCCCTCCACTTT. Its protein is CASSLAAGIGLNSPLHF.

The J gene is TRBJ1-2, the V gene TRBV18; D is perhaps TRBD1 (5 bases). Per germline, CDR1 KGHSH and CDR2 LQKENI. CDR3 length: 14 residues. V was shortened by 3 bases and J by 0 bases, with 8 bases between the two germline ends. The CDR3 nucleotides read TGTGCCAGCTCACCCGACAGAGCTAACTATGGCTACACCTTC. Translation gives CASSPDRANYGYTF.

The chain recombines TRBV29-1 with TRBJ1-6; the D gene is possibly TRBD1 (5 bases). V lost 7 bases and J 2 bases, leaving 9 bases between the germline ends. The germline CDR1 and CDR2 sequences are SQVTM and ANQGSEA. CDR3 length: 13 residues. CDR3 coding DNA: TGCAGCGCGAGACAGACCTATAATTCACCCCTCCACTTT. Encoded protein: CSARQTYNSPLHF.

V and J are TRBV4-2 and TRBJ2-7; TRBD2 matches 10 bases. This CDR3 has 19 amino acids. Trimming took 2 bases from V and 0 from J; bases not matched to a gene: 13. Germline V gene data show CDR1 as LGHNA and CDR2 as YNFKEQ. The CDR3 DNA reads as TGTGCCAGCAGCCAAATGAGCGATTCACTAGCGGGATTCTCCTACGAGCAGTACTTC. It is translated as CASSQMSDSLAGFSYEQYF.